The clone carrying this TCR beta chain has more than one count but fewer than ten. Its specificity is unknown. This specimen belongs to a study of T cells after yellow fever vaccination. UMIs and a universal primer site were added when TCR cDNA was made by 5'RACE template switching. TCRdb recomputed calls from the 5' RACE reads with MiXCR, one row per CDR3 protein. The table shows hundreds of thousands of distinct CDR3 sequences, with around an eighth occurring only once. Findings and limits, study-wide: The secondary response was weaker but peaked faster, day 5 versus 15.

Germline CDR1 is SEHNR and CDR2 is FQNEAQ (reference sequence). V lost 5 bases and J 7 bases, leaving 14 bases between the germline ends. The CDR3 is made up of 13 amino acids. V gene TRBV7-9 combines with J gene TRBJ1-2; no reliable D call. The sample was CD4+ T cells sorted from PBMCs, taken 15 days after the yellow fever booster vaccination. This receptor was identified in a man younger than 35 who received the YFV17D yellow fever vaccine. CDR3 amino acids: CASSPVALGGYTF. CDR3 in DNA: TGTGCCAGCAGCCCGGTGGCCCTGGGTGGCTACACCTTC.